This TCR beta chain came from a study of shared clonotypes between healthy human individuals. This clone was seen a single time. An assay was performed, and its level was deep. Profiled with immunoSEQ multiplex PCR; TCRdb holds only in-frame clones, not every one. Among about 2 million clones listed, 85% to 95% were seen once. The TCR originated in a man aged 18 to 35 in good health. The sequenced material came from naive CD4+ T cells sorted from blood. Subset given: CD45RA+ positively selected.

The CDR3 region is CSVDGDGNEQYF. The CDR3 DNA follows: TGCAGCGTTGACGGAGACGGGAACGAGCAGTACTTC. The chain recombines TRBV29-1 with TRBJ2-7; possible D gene TRBD2, 5 bases. Trimming left V 3 bases short and J 5 bases short, with 11 bases between. Germline CDR1 and CDR2: SQVTM and ANQGSEA. The CDR3 is 12 amino acids.